This T cell receptor (beta chain) came from a study of human T cells and chemical hapten exposure. A word on this clonotype: Its cognate antigen is unknown.

As the library was built, unique molecular identifiers were attached to individual cDNA molecules. From the RACE reads, TCRdb called clonotypes with MiXCR, one entry per CDR3 protein. Counted here are around 150,000 distinct CDR3 sequences, around 15% occurring once; the ten biggest clones make up 1.5% to 2%. General observations from the study: Expanded TCRs grouped into significantly more large CDR3 similarity clusters than controls produced.

The sample's time point: patch test 1, 2 weeks after DPC sensitization. Noted treatment: therapeutic diphenylcyclopropenone sensitization with weekly scalp DPC. Trimming removed 0 bases at V and 3 bases at J, with 8 bases between. CDR3 length equals 15 residues. CDR1 and CDR2 from the germline V gene are LNHNV and YYDKDF (reference sequence). This clonotype originated in a woman aged 25 to 39 with alopecia areata. Some clones in this sample may be carry-over from other donors' samples. This material consisted of whole blood, taken in connection with sensitization to the hapten diphenylcyclopropenone (DPC). The gene calls are TRBV15 and TRBJ2-2; D is uncertain. This CDR3 reads CATSRDRIYTGELFF. The CDR3 nucleotides read TGTGCCACCAGCAGAGATCGGATTTACACCGGGGAGCTGTTTTTT. Variable domain in full (rest from reference TRBV15 and TRBJ2-2): DAMVIQNPRYQVTQFGKPVTLSCSQTLNHNVMYWYQQKSSQAPKLLFHYYDKDFNNEADTPDNFQSRRPNTSFCFLDIRSPGLGDTAMYLCATSRDRIYTGELFFGEGSRLTVL.